The clone carrying this T cell receptor (beta chain) was picked up many times. These data originate in a study of T cells in Graves' hyperthyroidism and ophthalmopathy. It was uncontrolled infection, other autoimmune disease, pregnancy or lactation that excluded patients. 10 ml of fresh peripheral blood supplied the PBMCs. The TCR beta CDR3 regions underwent amplification using RNA transcripts as the source. HTBI primers were used for first-round RT-PCR of the TCR CDR3. A single record per CDR3 protein comes from TCRdb applying MiXCR to the multiplex PCR reads. Of approximately 300,000 distinct CDR3 sequences in the sample, approximately 15% are singletons; the top ten hold 33%. This CDR3 is 16 amino acids long. Trimming cost V 1 base and J 2 bases; bases outside gene matches: 7. CDR1 LGHDT and CDR2 YNNKEL come from the germline V gene (reference sequence).

The source is a young man with Graves' hyperthyroidism. The rearrangement links TRBV3-1 to TRBJ2-7; TRBD2 matches 8 bases. Material: blood. The chain's CDR3 is CASSQGFSSGAYEQYF. The CDR3 DNA reads TGTGCCAGCAGCCAAGGATTTAGTAGCGGGGCCTACGAGCAGTACTTC.